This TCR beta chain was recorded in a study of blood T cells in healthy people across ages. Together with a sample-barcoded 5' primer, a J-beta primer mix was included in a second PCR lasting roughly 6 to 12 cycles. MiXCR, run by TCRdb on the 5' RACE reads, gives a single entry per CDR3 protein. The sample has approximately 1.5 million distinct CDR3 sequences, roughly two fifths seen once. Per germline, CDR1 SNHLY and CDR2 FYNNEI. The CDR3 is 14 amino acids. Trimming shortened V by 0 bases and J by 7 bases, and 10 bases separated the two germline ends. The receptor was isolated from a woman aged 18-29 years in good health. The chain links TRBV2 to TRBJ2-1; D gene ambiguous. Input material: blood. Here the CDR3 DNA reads TGTGCCAGCAGTGAAGCGGTAGTCGGAAATGAGCAGTTCTTC. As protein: CASSEAVVGNEQFF.